Following are 21 T cell receptor beta chains from one sample sequenced in a study of blood T cell repertoires in COVID-19. Sequencing used immunoSEQ multiplex PCR; TCRdb keeps in-frame clones, though not all of them. The sample has just over 90,000 clones, roughly 90% seen once. The sample taken for sequencing was peripheral blood. All receptors come from a human donor with active COVID-19. The donor label of this sample is uncertain.

The chain employs TRBV6-5 and TRBJ2-5; 7 bases are shared with TRBD2. CDR1 is MNHEY, CDR2 SVGAGI, per germline. This CDR3 contains 14 residues. V shed 6 bases and J 2 bases; nucleotides not matched to a gene: 6. CDR3 sequence reads: CASSRLAEQETQYF. Written as DNA, the CDR3 is TGTGCCAGCAGCCGCCTAGCGGAGCAAGAGACCCAGTACTTC.

V is TRBV5-1 and J is TRBJ1-1; 7 bases fit TRBD1. V lost 3 bases to trimming and J lost 4 bases; unmatched junction nucleotides: 6. The germline gives CDR1 SGHRS, CDR2 YFSETQ. The CDR3 contains 14 residues. CDR3 amino acids: CASSSRQGSTEAFF. CDR3 coding DNA: TGCGCCAGCAGCTCCCGACAGGGAAGCACTGAAGCTTTCTTT.

V and J are TRBV7-2 and TRBJ2-3; D is unresolved. Trimming removed 3 bases at V and 1 base at J, with 5 bases between. The CDR3 contains 13 residues. CDR1 is SGHTA, CDR2 FQGNSA, per germline. CDR3 residues: CASSFTGTDTQYF. For the CDR3, the DNA is TGTGCCAGCAGCTTTACAGGCACAGATACGCAGTATTTT.

The genes are TRBV5-1 and TRBJ1-4, with D possibly TRBD1 on 6 matching bases. Trimming removed 1 base from V and 5 bases from J, with 12 bases in between. The CDR3 is 15 residues long. From germline, CDR1 is SGHRS and CDR2 YFSETQ. CDR3 region: CASSLTGTLNEKLFF. CDR3 in DNA: TGCGCCAGCAGCTTGACCGGGACACTCAATGAAAAACTGTTTTTT.

The chain couples TRBV24-1 to TRBJ1-4; TRBD1 matches at 10 bases. Per the germline V gene, CDR1 is KGHDR and CDR2 is SFDVKD. J was trimmed by 5 bases and V by 4 bases; bases with no gene match: 9. CDR3 length equals 17 residues. The CDR3, as DNA: TGTGCCACCAGTGACCGGGGACAGGGGAGGTGGAATGAAAAACTGTTTTTT. Its translation: CATSDRGQGRWNEKLFF.

The rearrangement links TRBV3-1 (or the pseudogene TRBV3-2) to TRBJ2-1; 7 bases are shared with TRBD2. CDR3 size: 16 residues. After removal of 1 base from V and 4 bases from J, the junction contained 7 bases not matched to a gene. Germline V lookup: CDR1 LGHDT, CDR2 YNNKEL (reference sequence). The CDR3 bases are TGTGCCAGCAGCCAAGTTGGAGCGGGGAGGTACAATGAGCAGTTCTTC. It encodes CASSQVGAGRYNEQFF.

A single count supports this clone. DNA for the CDR3: TGTGCCAGCAGTGTCGGGGGGGCCTCCTACAATGAGCAGTTCTTC. Protein product: CASSVGGASYNEQFF. J is TRBJ2-1 and V is TRBV9; TRBD2 aligns across 8 bases. The CDR3 is 15 residues long. The J segment lost 0 bases and the V segment lost 5 bases, leaving 4 bases of the junction unmatched. The germline CDR1 and CDR2 sequences are SGDLS and YYNGEE.

The rearrangement joins TRBV2 to TRBJ2-2, with TRBD1 as a possible D gene (6 bases). This CDR3 is built from 15 residues. The germline gives CDR1 SNHLY, CDR2 FYNNEI. V lost 6 bases and J 1 base, leaving 12 bases between the germline ends. The CDR3 coding sequence is TGTGCCAGCAGAACCGGGACATTGAACACCGGGGAGCTGTTTTTT. Residues: CASRTGTLNTGELFF.

The CDR3 nucleotides are TGCGCCAGCAGCACCGGGACTTATGAGCAGTTCTTC. The encoded protein is CASSTGTYEQFF. The gene calls are TRBV10-1 and TRBJ2-1, with a weak D call TRBD2 (6 bases). Germline assignment: CDR1 WNHNN and CDR2 SYGVQD (reference sequence). V was clipped by 6 bases and J by 8 bases, with 11 bases between them. This CDR3 is built from 12 residues.

The chain has TRBV19 and TRBJ1-1; D gene ambiguous. Trimming took off 5 bases at V and 6 bases at J, with 13 bases between the two ends. The CDR3 has 13 amino acids. Per the germline V gene, CDR1 is LNHDA and CDR2 is SQIVND (reference sequence). CDR3 in DNA: TGTGCCAGTAGTTACCTCCAGCGATCTGAAGCTTTCTTT. Its protein is CASSYLQRSEAFF.

This chain uses TRBV4-3 with TRBJ1-5; 8 nucleotides agree with TRBD1. The CDR3 totals 15 residues. Germline CDR1 LGHNA, CDR2 YSLEER. Germline trimming cut 2 bases from V and 7 bases from J; bases unmatched to any gene: 7. CDR3 coding DNA: TGCGCCAGCAGCCAATCGACAGGGGAGGACCAGCCCCAGCATTTT. Translated, it gives CASSQSTGEDQPQHF.

V is TRBV5-1 and J is TRBJ1-4, with D unclear. Germline V gene sequence: CDR1 SGHRS, CDR2 YFSETQ. V was clipped by 4 bases and J by 6 bases, with 13 bases between them. The CDR3 length is 14 residues. CDR3 region: CASSPRTLYEKLFF. The CDR3 nucleotides read TGCGCCAGCAGCCCCAGGACTCTCTATGAAAAACTGTTTTTT.

J is TRBJ2-3 and V is TRBV15; tentatively, D is TRBD1 (5 bases). The CDR3 length is 18 residues. Looked up from germline, CDR1 is LNHNV and CDR2 is YYDKDF (reference sequence). V lost 2 bases, J lost 1 base, and 19 bases lay in between. The CDR3 DNA reads TGTGCCACCAGCAGAAGGGCCCTTGGCAGGGAAGGCACAGATACGCAGTATTTT. Translation: CATSRRALGREGTDTQYF.

The chain combines TRBV2 with TRBJ1-2; D is possibly TRBD1 (5 bases). The V gene's germline CDR1 is SNHLY and CDR2 FYNNEI. This CDR3 comprises 18 residues. V was cut by 6 bases and J by 4 bases, with 27 bases left in between. The CDR3 region is CASRQTGGLEEDIYGYTF. In nucleotides, the CDR3 is TGTGCCAGCAGACAAACGGGGGGACTCGAAGAAGATATCTATGGCTACACCTTC. The full variable domain, with the rest looked up from reference TRBV2 and TRBJ1-2, is EPEVTQTPSHQVTQMGQEVILRCVPISNHLYFYWYRQILGQKVEFLVSFYNNEISEKSEIFDDQFSVERPDGSNFTLKIRSTKLEDSAMYFCASRQTGGLEEDIYGYTFGSGTRLTVV.

This rearrangement joins TRBV19 to TRBJ1-1; D is uncertain. The V end lost 1 base, the J end lost 5 bases, and 8 bases lay between the germline ends. From germline, CDR1 is LNHDA and CDR2 SQIVND (reference sequence). The CDR3 runs to 13 residues. Here the CDR3 DNA reads TGTGCCAGTAGTATAGGGAGTACGACTGAAGCTTTCTTT. This sequence encodes CASSIGSTTEAFF.

This chain connects TRBV23-1 to TRBJ1-5, with 9 nucleotides matching TRBD1. TRBV23-1 qualifies as an ORF whose function is uncertain. This CDR3 is 15 amino acids long. Unmatched junction bases numbered 3, after V lost 5 bases and J lost 1 base. The CDR3 loop reads CASSKQGASNQPQHF. CDR3 in DNA: TGCGCCAGCAGTAAACAGGGGGCAAGCAATCAGCCCCAGCATTTT.

V is TRBV4-3 and J is TRBJ1-5; TRBD1 is a possible D gene (6 bases). The CDR3 has 15 amino acids. Germline values: CDR1 LGHNA, CDR2 YSLEER. The ends were cut back, 2 bases at V and 0 bases at J, with 8 bases in the middle. The CDR3 nucleotides read TGCGCCAGCAGCCAACTGACAGGTAGCAATCAGCCCCAGCATTTT. Protein: CASSQLTGSNQPQHF.

The CDR3 reads CASSQVRLAGATLTDTQYF. The CDR3 coding sequence is TGCGCCAGCAGCCAAGTGAGGCTAGCGGGGGCTACACTCACAGATACGCAGTATTTT. The chain couples TRBV4-3 to TRBJ2-3; TRBD2 agrees at 10 bases. Germline CDR1 reads LGHNA; CDR2 reads YSLEER. The length of the CDR3 is 19 residues. Trimming removed 1 base from V and 2 bases from J; junction bases left unmatched: 12.

The chain carries TRBV5-1 and TRBJ2-7; maybe TRBD1 (5 bases). The CDR3 is 14 residues long. V was pared by 0 bases and J by 0 bases, with 7 bases between. Germline assignment: CDR1 SGHRS and CDR2 YFSETQ. CDR3 in amino acids: CASSLDRSSYEQYF. The DNA of the CDR3 is TGCGCCAGCAGCTTGGACAGGAGCTCCTACGAGCAGTACTTC.

V is TRBV5-8 and J is TRBJ2-1, with 8 bases aligning to TRBD1. The CDR3 consists of 19 residues. Unmatched junction bases numbered 15, after V lost 4 bases and J lost 0 bases. The V gene's germline CDR1 is SGHTS and CDR2 YDEGEE. In nucleotides, the CDR3 is TGTGCCAGCAGCCTACATATGACAGGGGAAAGGGGCTCCTACAATGAGCAGTTCTTC. It encodes CASSLHMTGERGSYNEQFF.

This chain connects TRBV5-6 to TRBJ2-7; TRBD1 matches at 9 bases. Per the germline V gene, CDR1 is SGHDT and CDR2 is YYEEEE. CDR3 length equals 16 residues. J was trimmed by 1 base and V by 0 bases; bases with no gene match: 5. CDR3 region: CASSLAGTGSSYEQYF. The CDR3, as DNA: TGTGCCAGCAGCTTGGCAGGGACAGGGTCTTCCTACGAGCAGTACTTC.